This TCR beta chain was captured by sequencing in a study of blood T cell repertoires in COVID-19. Generated by immunoSEQ multiplex PCR, the TCRdb table keeps only in-frame clones and is missing some. The sample yields 45,000 to 55,000 clones, around 84% seen once. The sample comprised peripheral blood. The sequence was collected from a man aged 50-60 years with acute or convalescent COVID-19.

The CDR3 spells CASSLAPGLAGGISYNEQFF. The CDR3 DNA follows: TGCGCCAGCAGCTTGGCCCCGGGACTAGCGGGGGGCATCTCCTACAATGAGCAGTTCTTC. The chain carries TRBV5-1 and TRBJ2-1; the match to TRBD2 covers 15 bases. The CDR3 loop spans 20 amino acids. V shed 0 bases and J 0 bases; nucleotides not matched to a gene: 7. The germline gives CDR1 SGHRS, CDR2 YFSETQ.